Listed here are 17 T cell receptor beta chains from one sample, sequenced in a study of shared clonotypes between healthy human individuals. Libraries were prepared by immunoSEQ multiplex PCR; TCRdb keeps only in-frame clonotypes and omits some of them. The sample has roughly 2.2 million clones, approximately 90% seen once. Sequencing was done on a sample of naive CD4+ T cells from PBMCs. The subset was: CD45RA+ positively selected. These receptors were collected from a man aged 18 to 29 in good health. Some clones in this sample may be carry-over from other donors' samples.

The J gene is TRBJ2-5, the V gene TRBV18, with TRBD2 matching 7 bases. Germline lookup yields CDR1 KGHSH and CDR2 LQKENI. The J segment lost 6 bases and the V segment lost 1 base, leaving 5 bases of the junction unmatched. The CDR3 extends over 14 amino acids. The CDR3 nucleotides read TGTGCCAGCTCACCACTGGGAGGGAGCAAGACCCAGTACTTC. Protein sequence: CASSPLGGSKTQYF.

The chain has TRBV7-2 and TRBJ2-1; 7 bases are shared with TRBD1. Germline-derived CDR1 and CDR2 are SGHTA and FQGNSA. The CDR3 runs 15 residues. The V gene end was trimmed by 1 base and the J gene end by 3 bases; junction bases not matched to a gene: 3. CDR3 in DNA: TGTGCCAGCAGCTTAGACAGGGGCGGCTACAATGAGCAGTTCTTC. The encoded protein is CASSLDRGGYNEQFF.

The rearrangement links TRBV4-2 to TRBJ1-6, with 8 bases that match TRBD1. Looked up from germline, CDR1 is LGHNA and CDR2 is YNFKEQ. J gave up 6 bases and V 0 bases, and 7 bases lay outside the gene matches. The CDR3 spans 17 residues. The CDR3 DNA is TGTGCCAGCAGCCAAGAGACAGGGGCGCAATTTAATTCACCCCTCCACTTT. The encoded protein is CASSQETGAQFNSPLHF.

The rearrangement joins TRBV7-2 to TRBJ2-5, with TRBD2 identical over 8 bases. Germline lookup yields CDR1 SGHTA and CDR2 FQGNSA. The J segment lost 5 bases and the V segment lost 2 bases, leaving 10 bases of the junction unmatched. This CDR3 is 16 amino acids long. The CDR3 DNA reads TGTGCCAGCAGCTTATTCGCAGCGGGAGTCCGCGAGACCCAGTACTTC. Its protein is CASSLFAAGVRETQYF.

The rearrangement links TRBV7-6 to TRBJ2-7; tentatively, D is TRBD2 (6 bases). Looked up from germline, CDR1 is SGHVS and CDR2 is FNYEAQ. Trimming left V 5 bases short and J 4 bases short, with 15 bases between. The CDR3 contains 14 residues. CDR3 amino acids: CASSAAGRVYEQYF. As DNA, the CDR3 is TGTGCCAGCAGCGCGGCCGGGAGAGTTTACGAGCAGTACTTC.

The chain couples TRBV4-2 to TRBJ2-1; D unclear. CDR1 and CDR2 from the germline V gene are LGHNA and YNFKEQ. This CDR3 is built from 17 residues. V was cut by 0 bases and J by 4 bases, with 16 bases left in between. The CDR3 reads CASSQDDRARAYNEQFF. Written as DNA, the CDR3 is TGTGCCAGCAGCCAAGATGACCGGGCTCGGGCGTACAATGAGCAGTTCTTC.

For this clone: Other DNA sequences of this sample code for an identical CDR3. The chain couples TRBV28 to TRBJ2-1; 9 positions match TRBD2. J lost 4 bases, V lost 6 bases, and 7 bases had no gene match. The CDR3 is made up of 15 amino acids. Germline V gene sequence: CDR1 MDHEN, CDR2 SYDVKM. The CDR3 loop is CASSLTSGGYNEQFF. The CDR3 DNA is TGTGCCAGCAGCCTGACTAGCGGAGGTTACAATGAGCAGTTCTTC.

The chain uses TRBV6-5 and TRBJ2-2, with D unresolved. The CDR3 loop spans 15 amino acids. Trimming shortened V by 6 bases and J by 0 bases, and 11 bases separated the two germline ends. Germline V lookup: CDR1 MNHEY, CDR2 SVGAGI. DNA for the CDR3: TGTGCCAGCAGACCCACAGATTCGAACACCGGGGAGCTGTTTTTT. Its translation is CASRPTDSNTGELFF.

The chain carries TRBV4-3 and TRBJ2-2; no clear D gene. This CDR3 is built from 15 residues. In germline, CDR1 is LGHNA, CDR2 YSLEER. V shed 3 bases and J shed 8 bases, with 16 bases lying between them. CDR3 sequence: CASSQKIRAPGELFF. The DNA for the CDR3 is TGCGCCAGCAGCCAGAAAATCCGGGCCCCTGGGGAGCTGTTTTTT.

V is TRBV5-1 and J is TRBJ2-6; D gene ambiguous. This CDR3 comprises 14 residues. V lost 4 bases to trimming and J lost 0 bases, with 5 bases between them. The germline CDR1 and CDR2 sequences are SGHRS and YFSETQ. In DNA, the CDR3 is TGCGCCAGCAGCAAGAGCTCTGGGGCCAACGTCCTGACTTTC. Protein sequence: CASSKSSGANVLTF.

The V call is TRBV30, the J call TRBJ2-1; D ambiguous. V was clipped by 0 bases and J by 4 bases, with 13 bases between them. The V gene's germline CDR1 is GTSNPN and CDR2 SVGIG (reference sequence). The length of the CDR3 is 15 residues. Here the CDR3 reads CAWSVSASLYNEQFF. CDR3 DNA sequence: TGTGCCTGGAGTGTATCCGCTAGTCTGTACAATGAGCAGTTCTTC. The whole variable domain, filled in from reference TRBV30 and TRBJ2-1, reads SQTIHQWPATLVQPVGSPLSLECTVEGTSNPNLYWYRQAAGRGLQLLFYSVGIGQISSEVPQNLSASRPQDRQFILSSKKLLLSDSGFYLCAWSVSASLYNEQFFGPGTRLTVL.

The chain employs TRBV28 and TRBJ1-1, with a possible D match to TRBD1 (5 bases). Trimming stripped 8 bases from V and 0 bases from J, with 19 bases between. Germline V gene lookup returns CDR1 MDHEN and CDR2 SYDVKM. This CDR3 has 16 amino acids. In DNA form, the CDR3 reads TGTGCCAGCTACCCCCCTCCAAGGGGCTTGAACACTGAAGCTTTCTTT. Its protein is CASYPPPRGLNTEAFF.

This clone is a singleton in its sample. One end of the junction varies from germline; a read error may be responsible. The chain couples TRBV5-1 to TRBJ2-6; D is unclear. Germline V gene sequence: CDR1 SGHRS, CDR2 YFSETQ. This CDR3 comprises 15 residues. The CDR3: CATSPTPSGANVLTF. CDR3 DNA: TGCGCCACCAGCCCTACGCCATCTGGGGCCAACGTCCTGACTTTC. Full variable domain (rest looked up from reference TRBV5-1 and TRBJ2-6): KAGVTQTPRYLIKTRGQQVTLSCSPISGHRSVSWYQQTPGQGLQFLFEYFSETQRNKGNFPGRFSGRQFSNSRSEMNVSTLELGDSALYLCATSPTPSGANVLTFGAGSRLTVL.

V is TRBV23-1 and J is TRBJ1-3, with D tentatively TRBD1 (6 bases). TRBV23-1 is filed as an ORF, its function uncertain. CDR3 size: 16 residues. V lost 4 bases and J 2 bases, leaving 15 bases between the germline ends. CDR3 loop: CASSLRYRAPGNTIYF. The CDR3 region has the DNA TGCGCCAGCAGTCTGAGGTACAGGGCCCCTGGAAACACCATATATTTT.

Concerning this clone itself: The same CDR3 also results from other DNA sequences found in this sample. The gene calls are TRBV18 and TRBJ2-1; D unclear. The CDR3 has 11 residues. The germline V and J ends were trimmed by 3 bases and 10 bases, with 7 bases remaining between them. Germline CDR1 and CDR2: KGHSH and LQKENI. The chain's CDR3 is CASSPDREQFF. The CDR3 nucleotides are TGTGCCAGCTCACCCGACCGAGAGCAGTTCTTC. Drawing the rest from reference TRBV18 and TRBJ2-1, the complete variable domain is NAGVMQNPRHLVRRRGQEARLRCSPMKGHSHVYWYRQLPEEGLKFMVYLQKENIIDESGMPKERFSAEFPKEGPSILRIQQVVRGDSAAYFCASSPDREQFFGPGTRLTVL.

The chain recombines TRBV14 with TRBJ2-1, with 9 bases identical to TRBD2. Germline values: CDR1 SGHDN, CDR2 FVKESK. This CDR3 contains 14 residues. Trimming removed 4 bases from V and 10 bases from J; junction bases left unmatched: 8. The CDR3 region is CASSLEAGGGEQFF. The CDR3 DNA reads as TGTGCCAGCAGCCTCGAGGCGGGAGGGGGCGAGCAGTTCTTC.

The J gene is TRBJ1-2, the V gene TRBV4-3; D is ambiguous. The CDR3 has 14 amino acids. Germline V gives CDR1 LGHNA, CDR2 YSLEER. V gave up 1 base and J gave up 2 bases, with 8 bases separating them. CDR3 amino acids: CASSQVQQNYGYTF. DNA for the CDR3: TGCGCCAGCAGCCAAGTTCAGCAGAACTATGGCTACACCTTC.